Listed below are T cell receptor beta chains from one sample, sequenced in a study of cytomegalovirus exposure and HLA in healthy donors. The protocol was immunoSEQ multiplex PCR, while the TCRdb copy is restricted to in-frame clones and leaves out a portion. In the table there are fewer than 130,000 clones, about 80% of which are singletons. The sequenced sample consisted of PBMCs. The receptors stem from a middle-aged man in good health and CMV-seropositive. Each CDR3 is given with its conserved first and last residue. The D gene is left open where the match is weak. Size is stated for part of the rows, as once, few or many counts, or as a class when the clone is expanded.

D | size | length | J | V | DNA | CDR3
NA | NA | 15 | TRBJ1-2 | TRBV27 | TGTGCCAGCAGTTTTTATCCGGGGAGGAACTATGGCTACACCTTC | CASSFYPGRNYGYTF
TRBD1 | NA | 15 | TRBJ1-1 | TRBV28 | TGTGCCAGCAGTTCCTCACAGGGGGGTAGCACTGAAGCTTTCTTT | CASSSSQGGSTEAFF
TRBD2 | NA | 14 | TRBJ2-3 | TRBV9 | TGTGCCAGCAGCGTAGTCCTGGGAGGGGATACGCAGTATTTT | CASSVVLGGDTQYF
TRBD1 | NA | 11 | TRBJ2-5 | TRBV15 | TGTGCCTCCCAGGGGGCGGAGACCCAGTACTTC | CASQGAETQYF
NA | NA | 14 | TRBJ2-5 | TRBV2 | TGTGCCAGCGGGGGGGGCACTCTCGGGGAGACCCAGTACTTC | CASGGGTLGETQYF
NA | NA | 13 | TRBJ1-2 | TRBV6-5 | TGTGCCAGCACCAAAGACAGTTTCTATGGCTACACCTTC | CASTKDSFYGYTF
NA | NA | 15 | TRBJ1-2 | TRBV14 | TGTGCCAGCAGCCAAGCGGGACTGGACTTTAATGGCTACACCTTC | CASSQAGLDFNGYTF
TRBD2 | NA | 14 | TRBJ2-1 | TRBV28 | TGTGCCAGCAGTTTAGGCGGGGGGCCAGGGGAGCAGTTCTTC | CASSLGGGPGEQFF
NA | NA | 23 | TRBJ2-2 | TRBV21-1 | TGTGCCAGCAGCAAAGGGAAGGGACTAGCGGGAAAAATAGTAACCCCGAACACCGGGGAGCTGTTTTTT | CASSKGKGLAGKIVTPNTGELFF
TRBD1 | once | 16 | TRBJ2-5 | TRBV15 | TGTGCCACCAGCAGATCGGGACAGGGTAGGATGGAGACCCAGTACTTC | CATSRSGQGRMETQYF
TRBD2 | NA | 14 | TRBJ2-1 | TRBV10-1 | TGCGCCAGCAGTGAGGGCGGGAGGGCCAATGAGCAGTTCTTC | CASSEGGRANEQFF
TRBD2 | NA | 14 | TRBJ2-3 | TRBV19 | TGTGCCAGTGAAGCGGGAGCGTTCCCAGATACGCAGTATTTT | CASEAGAFPDTQYF
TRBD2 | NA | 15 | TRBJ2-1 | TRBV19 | TGTGCCAGTAGTTTATTTAGCGGGAGATCCAATGAGCAGTTCTTC | CASSLFSGRSNEQFF
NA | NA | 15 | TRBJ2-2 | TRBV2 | TGTGCCAGCACCGGTTCAGGGTTGAACACCAGGGAGCTGTTTTTT | CASTGSGLNTRELFF
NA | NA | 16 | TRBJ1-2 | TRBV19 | TGTGCCAGTACCCTAGACACGTGGGCAGCCGCGGGTGGCTACACCTTC | CASTLDTWAAAGGYTF
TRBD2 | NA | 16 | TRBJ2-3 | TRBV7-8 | TGTGCCAGCGCGGGCGGGGGGGGTCGGGGCACAGATACGCAGTATTTT | CASAGGGGRGTDTQYF
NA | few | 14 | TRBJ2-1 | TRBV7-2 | TGTGCCAGCAGCAGGGAGGGGGGGCCAGGTGAGCAGTTCTTC | CASSREGGPGEQFF
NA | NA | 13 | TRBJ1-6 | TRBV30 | TGTGCCTGGAGTGGCCGCAGTAAATCACCCCTCCACTTT | CAWSGRSKSPLHF
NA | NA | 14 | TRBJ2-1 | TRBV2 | TGTGCCAGCGGTTCATCCCAGGGCTACAATGAGCAGTTCTTC | CASGSSQGYNEQFF
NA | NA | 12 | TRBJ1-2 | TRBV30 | TGTGCCTGTCGACAGGCAGACTATGGCTACACCTTC | CACRQADYGYTF
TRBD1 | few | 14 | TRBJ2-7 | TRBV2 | TGTGCCAGCAGTGAACAGGGGGCGCTTTACGAGCAGTACTTC | CASSEQGALYEQYF
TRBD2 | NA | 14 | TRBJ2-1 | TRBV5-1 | TGCGCCAGCAGAGGGACTAGCGGGTACAATGAGCAGTTCTTC | CASRGTSGYNEQFF
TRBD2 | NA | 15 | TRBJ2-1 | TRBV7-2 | TGTGCCAGCAGCTTCAGCGGGGGGGCTGGCAATGAGCAGTTCTTC | CASSFSGGAGNEQFF
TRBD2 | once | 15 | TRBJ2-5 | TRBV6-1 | TGTGCCAGCGGGTGGGGGGAGGGCCGCCAAGAGACCCAGTACTTC | CASGWGEGRQETQYF
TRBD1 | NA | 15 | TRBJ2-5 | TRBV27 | TGTGCCAGCAGTCCTGGGACAGGGGGCTGGGAGACCCAGTACTTC | CASSPGTGGWETQYF
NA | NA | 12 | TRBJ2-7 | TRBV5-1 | TGCGCCAGCAGCTTGTTGCAGGGCGAACAGTACTTC | CASSLLQGEQYF
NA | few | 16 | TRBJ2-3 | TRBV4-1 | TGCGCCAGCAGCCAAGCGATGGGCGGGGGCACAGATACGCAGTATTTT | CASSQAMGGGTDTQYF
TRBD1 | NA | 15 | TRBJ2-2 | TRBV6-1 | TGTGCCAGCAGTGGAGGGACAGGGGAGTCCGGGGAGCTGTTTTTT | CASSGGTGESGELFF
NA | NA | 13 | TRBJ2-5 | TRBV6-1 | TGTGCCAGCAGTGAGGGCAGGGGCCAGACCCAGTACTTC | CASSEGRGQTQYF
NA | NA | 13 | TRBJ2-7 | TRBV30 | TGTGCCTGGAGGGAGGACGGACGCCACGAGCAGTACTTC | CAWREDGRHEQYF
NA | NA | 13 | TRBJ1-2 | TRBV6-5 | TGTGCCAGCAGCTACGACAGTAACTATGGCTACACCTTC | CASSYDSNYGYTF
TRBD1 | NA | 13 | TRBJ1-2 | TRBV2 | TGTGCCAGCACCCCGGACAGGAACTATGGCTACACCTTC | CASTPDRNYGYTF
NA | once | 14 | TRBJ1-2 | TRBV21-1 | TGTGCCAGCAGCACCTCAGACAGAAACTATGGCTACACCTTC | CASSTSDRNYGYTF
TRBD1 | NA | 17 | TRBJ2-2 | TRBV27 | TGTGCCAGCAGTGACCGCCCGGGACAGATGAACACCGGGGAGCTGTTTTTT | CASSDRPGQMNTGELFF
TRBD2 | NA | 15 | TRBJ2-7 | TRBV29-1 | TGCAGCGTTGAGGGGACTAGCGGGGGTACCTACGAGCAGTACTTC | CSVEGTSGGTYEQYF
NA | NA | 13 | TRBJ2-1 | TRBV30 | TGTGCCTGGAGTGTCCCTAGCCGCTATGAGCAGTTCTTC | CAWSVPSRYEQFF
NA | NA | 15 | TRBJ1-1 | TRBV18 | TGTGCCAGCTCACCAAGCAACAGGGTTACCACTGAAGCTTTCTTT | CASSPSNRVTTEAFF
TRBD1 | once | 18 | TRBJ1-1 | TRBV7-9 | TGTTCCAGCAGCTCCACGTCTGGGACAGGAATTATGAACACTGAAGCTTTCTTT | CSSSSTSGTGIMNTEAFF
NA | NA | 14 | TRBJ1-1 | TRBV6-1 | TGTGCCAGCAGGCGGCGAGAGGTTCTCACTGAAGCTTTCTTT | CASRRREVLTEAFF
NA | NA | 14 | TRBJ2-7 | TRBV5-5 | TGTGCCAGCAGCTTGACAGGATCCTCCTACGAGCAGTACTTC | CASSLTGSSYEQYF
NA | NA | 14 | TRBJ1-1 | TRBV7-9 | TGTGCCAGCAGCCGTCAGGGTACGGACACTGAAGCTTTCTTT | CASSRQGTDTEAFF
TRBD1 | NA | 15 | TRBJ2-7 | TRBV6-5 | TGTGCCAGCACCCGGGGAGGGACAGGGTCTTGGGAGCAGTACTTC | CASTRGGTGSWEQYF
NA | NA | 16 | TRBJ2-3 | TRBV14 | TGTGCCAGCAGCCAACCCGGCGGGGACGGGGTAGATACGCAGTATTTT | CASSQPGGDGVDTQYF
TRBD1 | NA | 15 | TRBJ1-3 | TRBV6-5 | TGTGCCAGCAGTTACTCGAGGGGGCCTGGAAACACCATATATTTT | CASSYSRGPGNTIYF
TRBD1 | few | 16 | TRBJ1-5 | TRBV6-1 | TGTGCCAGCAGTGTAAATTCGGGACAGGGGGACGATCCCCAGCATTTT | CASSVNSGQGDDPQHF
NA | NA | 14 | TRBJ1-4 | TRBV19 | TGTGCCAGTAGTCCCGGGGGGGACAATGAAAAACTGTTTTTT | CASSPGGDNEKLFF
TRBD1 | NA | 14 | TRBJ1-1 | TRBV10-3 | TGTGCCATCAGTGAGCGGACAGGAGACACTGAAGCTTTCTTT | CAISERTGDTEAFF
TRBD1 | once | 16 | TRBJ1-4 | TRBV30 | TGTGCCTGGAGTGTACCCCGGACAGGGAACAATGAAAAACTGTTTTTT | CAWSVPRTGNNEKLFF
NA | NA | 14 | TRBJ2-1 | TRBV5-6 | TGTGCCAGCAGCAAAACGAACAGGGACGATGAGCAGTTCTTC | CASSKTNRDDEQFF
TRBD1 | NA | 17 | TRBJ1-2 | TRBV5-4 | TGTGCCAGCAGCTCCGTCCCGGGACAGCGCGAAGGCTATGGCTACACCTTC | CASSSVPGQREGYGYTF
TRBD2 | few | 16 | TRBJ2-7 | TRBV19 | TGTGCCAGTAGTCTTAGACTAGCGGGAGGACTCAACGAGCAGTACTTC | CASSLRLAGGLNEQYF
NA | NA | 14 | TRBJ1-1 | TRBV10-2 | TGCGCCAGCAGTGACTGGAGCACGAACACTGAAGCTTTCTTT | CASSDWSTNTEAFF
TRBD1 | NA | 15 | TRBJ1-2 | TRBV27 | TGTGCCAGCAGTTCGAACAGGGGGCCCAGCTATGGCTACACCTTC | CASSSNRGPSYGYTF